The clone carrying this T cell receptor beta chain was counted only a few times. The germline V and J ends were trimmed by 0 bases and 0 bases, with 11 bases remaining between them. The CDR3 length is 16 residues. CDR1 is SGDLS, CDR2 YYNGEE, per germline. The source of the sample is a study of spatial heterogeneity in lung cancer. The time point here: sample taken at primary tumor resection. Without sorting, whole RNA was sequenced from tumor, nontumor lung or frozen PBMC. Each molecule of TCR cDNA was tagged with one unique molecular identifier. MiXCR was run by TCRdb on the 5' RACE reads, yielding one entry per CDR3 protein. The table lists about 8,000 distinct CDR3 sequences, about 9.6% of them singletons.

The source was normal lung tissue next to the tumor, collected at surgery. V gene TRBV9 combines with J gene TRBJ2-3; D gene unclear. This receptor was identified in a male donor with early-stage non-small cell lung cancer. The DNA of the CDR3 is TGTGCCAGCAGCGTAGGGGCAGGAGCTAGCACAGATACGCAGTATTTT. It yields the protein CASSVGAGASTDTQYF.